The 3 T cell receptor beta chains in this list originate from one sample, sequenced in a study of blood T cell repertoires in COVID-19. TCRdb's table, derived via immunoSEQ multiplex PCR, lists solely in-frame clones and lacks some. The sample comprises around 200,000 clones, more than 70% of which are singletons, and around 1.5% rests with the top ten. Sequencing used peripheral blood. The receptors here all came from a man younger than 30 with active or convalescent COVID-19.

This clone has only one observation. This rearrangement joins TRBV19 to TRBJ1-6; TRBD1 matches 7 bases. CDR1 LNHDA and CDR2 SQIVND come from the germline V gene (reference sequence). This CDR3 spans 17 amino acids. V shed 3 bases and J 10 bases; nucleotides not matched to a gene: 15. The chain's CDR3 is CASSMTGSDTGDSPLHF. CDR3 in DNA: TGTGCCAGTAGTATGACAGGGTCAGACACAGGGGACTCACCCCTCCACTTT.

V usage is TRBV7-8 and J usage is TRBJ1-6; D is undetermined. The length of the CDR3 is 17 residues. V gave up 2 bases and J gave up 3 bases, with 14 bases separating them. Germline loops: CDR1 SGHVS, CDR2 FQNEAQ. Here the CDR3 reads CASSLSRPQDYNSPLHF. DNA of the CDR3: TGTGCCAGCAGCTTATCACGTCCCCAGGACTATAATTCACCCCTCCACTTT.

This chain connects TRBV30 to TRBJ1-3, with 7 bases that match TRBD1. Trimming removed 3 bases from V and 2 bases from J; junction bases left unmatched: 4. CDR1 and CDR2 from the germline V gene are GTSNPN and SVGIG (reference sequence). CDR3 length equals 14 residues. CDR3 sequence: CAWRIGTAGNTIYF. CDR3 coding DNA: TGTGCCTGGAGAATCGGGACAGCTGGAAACACCATATATTTT.